This TCR beta chain was identified in a study of cytomegalovirus exposure and HLA in healthy donors (dated 2017 in TCRdb). Concerning the study at large: An earlier analysis of roughly 630 of the donors reported approximately 290 Gb of sequence data and some 100 million unique TCR beta sequences from 150 million to 200 million T cells. Roughly 290 gigabases of sequencing data and tens of millions of unique TCR sequences made up an early release that covered nearly 650 HLA-typed donors. The genetic ancestry cluster associated with self-reported Caucasian donors included roughly 84% of the roughly 400 genotyped donors. The aim of the study was to test whether cataloging public T cell receptors could identify signatures of past pathogen exposure. Using immunosequencing, the study profiled T cell repertoires from roughly 650 subjects and related those repertoires to cytomegalovirus serostatus. In addition to the first cohort of roughly 700 subjects, a separate validation cohort of 120 different subjects was used. To predict cytomegalovirus infection status, the study combined high-throughput TCR immunosequencing, statistical association of individual TCRs with disease status, and machine learning. A later analysis re-analyzed previously published TCR beta repertoires from 500 to 700 donors and added high-resolution HLA genotyping to study TCR occurrence patterns. The later analysis used no new phenotypic data to find candidate immune exposures, relying instead on TCR beta sequences and their occurrence across donors. In an earlier analysis of 587 of the donors, high-throughput TCR beta sequencing was used to judge whether each TCR beta V gene segment behaved as functional or pseudogenic. Donor age, sex, ethnicity and CMV serostatus were compiled alongside the repertoire data. A later genetic analysis took genome-wide SNP genotypes for about three fifths of the 666 donors and used that subset as a discovery cohort. All discovery cohort repertoires had been generated using a single sequencing platform. Class I and class II HLA loci were covered by the typing at four-digit resolution. The number of typed donors differed by locus: 629-630 for A, B, C, DRB1 and DQB1; approximately 520 for DQA1; roughly 600 for DPA1; and some 470 for DPB1. Because of strong linkage in the cohort, roughly five DR-DQ haplotypes were treated as single units for association and clustering. Among some 410 genotyped donors of the cohort, an average of around 240,000 unique TCR beta nucleotide sequences were sequenced per donor, 15% to 20% of them non-productive. The research as a whole found: A later analysis found that HLA-associated TCR beta chains were more clonally expanded and had lower generation probabilities than equally common non-associated chains. An earlier analysis of 587 of the donors showed that most TCR beta V segments appeared in productive rearrangements either about 90% or about 30% of the time, which broadly matched IMGT annotations. According to a later genetic analysis, donors in an Asian-associated ancestry cluster had fewer N-insertions in productive TCRs than the roughly 670-donor mean. The earlier analysis of 587 of the donors excluded around 17 rarely observed V segments, including chromosome 9 orphons, because counts were too low. When HLA alleles, especially DR and DQ, strongly co-occurred, attributing TCR associations to individual alleles was difficult. Cytomegalovirus status was reported to be diagnosed by the classifier with high specificity and sensitivity in both the original and validation cohorts. A further reported finding was that TCR beta sequences accurately predicted the HLA-A and HLA-B alleles for most subjects in the first cohort. According to a later analysis, most CMV-associated TCR beta chains appeared to be HLA-restricted, and the HLA associations seemed to be driven largely by CMV exposure. A later analysis reported that several top co-occurrence clusters appeared linked to parvovirus B19, influenza, CMV and Epstein-Barr virus. The authors suggested that the approach could potentially be extended to other disease states and immunological phenotypes. The study listed 164 TCR beta chains as associated with cytomegalovirus. Some IMGT-functional V segments, including TRBV6-2 and TRBV6-3, could not be told apart with the 87-base-pair reads, so those segments were excluded. Correlated functional status among segregating V segments might be attributable to linkage disequilibrium, but an unknown experimental factor could not be ruled out. Across donors, most TCR sequences were observed very rarely, whereas some public TCRs were present in many individuals. V-gene and J-gene trimming of TCR beta chains was associated with a missense DCLRE1C variant in a later genetic analysis, and the association was replicated in an independent cohort. The sequencing pipeline was judged likely to have produced a cluster of highly shared sequence variants as a technical artifact. A later analysis found that TCR association rates varied across HLA loci, with DRB1 alleles showing the most associated TCRs and HLA-C alleles the fewest. Immune exposure information for the cohort was limited to CMV serostatus. In vitro tests confirmed that three of the cytomegalovirus-associated TCR beta chains recognize cytomegalovirus antigens. Specific HLA alleles were associated with around 18,000 TCR beta sequences at a false discovery rate of 0.05 in a later analysis. Roughly uniform sequencing depth across donors was assumed in presence/absence analyses, although this assumption may not hold. Only TCR beta chains were sequenced in this cohort, and the absence of alpha or paired-chain data limited detectable features. HLA typing was unavailable for some donors at each locus, so association tests used only the typed subset.

With regard to this clone: Its cognate antigen has yet to be identified. No base quality values were provided; no much bigger clone lies one nucleotide off.

The cohort comprised around 690 healthy bone marrow donors. All cohort members were sampled while nominally healthy, although unrecorded immune exposures were likely present. The donor was CMV seronegative and belonged to the group of 352 seronegative cohort members. A peripheral blood sample was provided by each donor, and peripheral blood mononuclear cells were used for TCR beta sequencing. The Qiagen DNeasy Blood Extraction Kit was used to extract genomic DNA from the blood cell samples. The library was obtained by the immunoSEQ multiplex PCR assay. A mixture of 60 forward primers for TCR Vbeta segments and 13 reverse primers for TCR Jbeta segments was used in the multiplex PCR. Amplification of the CDR3 region of rearranged TCR beta genes was performed with a multiplex PCR assay on genomic DNA. The Illumina HiSeq System was used to sequence the amplified TCR beta libraries as 87-base-pair reads. From the authors' description of their analysis: In a later analysis, some 80 million unique TCR beta chains were counted across the roughly 700 repertoires, and roughly 11 million of these chains were shared by at least two donors. Raw reads were error-corrected and collapsed into unique sequences with a nearest-neighbor algorithm that merged closely related sequences to remove PCR and sequencing errors. To assign V, D and J gene segments, CDR3 sequences were aligned to IMGT reference sequences. For a sequence to be retained, at least a six-nucleotide match to both a V gene segment and a J gene segment was required. Rearrangements were called productive when the CDR3 lacked stop codons and stayed in frame with V and J; all others were non-productive. CDR3 was defined according to IMGT convention as the region running from the second conserved V-encoded cysteine to the conserved J-encoded phenylalanine. Sequences without an unambiguous match to a single V gene segment were excluded from the earlier analysis of about 640 of the donors. An earlier analysis of approximately 590 of the donors classified V segments as functional when productive rearrangements were above 56.7% and as segregating when the standard deviation between donors was above 5%. To diagnose cytomegalovirus status from the catalog of TCR beta chain sequences, a statistical classification framework was built. In a later analysis, V and J genes were assigned by comparing TCR nucleotide sequences against IMGT/GENE-DB human TR gene sequences. The TCRdist pipeline was used in a later analysis to assign CDR3 sequences and most-parsimonious VDJ recombination scenarios. In a later analysis, every TCR beta chain was defined by the combination of its CDR3 amino acid sequence and its V-gene family, and reads without a unique V-gene family were dropped. A later analysis removed over 500 highly shared, low-generation-probability nucleotide sequences to deal with suspected cross-contamination and a sequencing artifact. A later analysis calculated a clonal expansion index for each public chain from normalized within-repertoire ranks of inferred template counts. Generation probabilities in a later analysis came from a VDJ recombination model fitted to out-of-frame rearrangements, and those results were checked against IGoR. In a later analysis, hypergeometric tests were used to score TCR-TCR, TCR-HLA and TCR-CMV co-occurrence, with a repertoire-size bias correction applied to TCR pairs. To estimate false discovery rates, a later analysis permuted the HLA or CMV assignments 20 times. A later analysis grouped co-occurring TCRs with DBSCAN, adding TCRdist sequence similarity when clustering within HLA-allele-positive subsets. Repertoires with fewer than 30,000 or more than 120,000 public chains, plus five repertoires with anomalous nucleotide sharing, were excluded from co-occurrence clustering. TCRdb carries this immuneACCESS record with in-frame sequences only. Its versions omit some clonotypes, under half of them owing to an unresolved V gene in the studies checked, with the rest unexplained. The V and J calls and clone size are taken from that table; D and trimming were inferred from the DNA. The sample data list approximately 130,000 clones, and roughly 73% of these were observed just once. Jointly, the top ten make up 0.95% to 1.4% of the sample.

Sequences SEHNR (CDR1) and FQNEAQ (CDR2) are obtained from the germline V gene (reference sequence). The cysteine opens and the phenylalanine closes a CDR3 of 13 amino acids. Left in the record is the CDR3 DNA by itself, 39 bases read in frame from the first base. From V the trimming removes 5 bases and from J it removes 11 bases, while the gene matches leave 9 bases of the junction unaccounted for. The TCR was taken from a male donor in good health and CMV-seronegative. The sequence is built from TRBV7-9 and TRBJ2-1; the junction holds 7 bases that match TRBD2. The sample taken for sequencing was PBMCs. The nucleotide sequence is TGTGCCAGCAGCCCGAGCCCGGGGGGACAGCAGTTCTTC. Its protein reads: CASSPSPGGQQFF.